The clone carrying this T cell receptor beta chain has at least ten counts. Its specificity is not known. The record originates from a study of CD8+CD57+ T cells in acquired aplastic anemia. Study details: Sorted CD4+ and CD8+ cells gave a mean 3.2 ug DNA, range roughly 0.18 to 30 ug.

For CDR3 and TCR beta VDJ profiling, genomic DNA was the template used. TCRdb recomputed calls from the reads with MiXCR, one row per CDR3 protein. The table records a few hundred thousand distinct CDR3 sequences, around a third of them present only once. V dropped 4 bases and J dropped 2; count of bases not matched to a gene: 4. Germline CDR1 SNHLY, CDR2 FYNNEI. This CDR3 is built from 15 residues. Study-wide findings and caveats: Controls did not differ significantly from patients in CD8+ Simpson's diversity.

It was patients with CD8+CD57+ cell expansion by flow cytometry who were chosen for sequencing. Severe acquired aplastic anemia was present in every patient. Untreated patients provided the blood samples, with no therapy given before sampling. The receptor comes from a human donor with aplastic anemia. Sequencing was performed on sorted CD4+, CD8+, or CD8+CD57+ T cells (not recorded which) from PBMCs. This sequence joins TRBV2 and TRBJ1-5; 8 bases are a match to TRBD1. The CDR3 spells CASSAPGGGNQPQHF. DNA of the CDR3: TGTGCCAGCAGTGCGCCAGGGGGCGGCAATCAGCCCCAGCATTTT.